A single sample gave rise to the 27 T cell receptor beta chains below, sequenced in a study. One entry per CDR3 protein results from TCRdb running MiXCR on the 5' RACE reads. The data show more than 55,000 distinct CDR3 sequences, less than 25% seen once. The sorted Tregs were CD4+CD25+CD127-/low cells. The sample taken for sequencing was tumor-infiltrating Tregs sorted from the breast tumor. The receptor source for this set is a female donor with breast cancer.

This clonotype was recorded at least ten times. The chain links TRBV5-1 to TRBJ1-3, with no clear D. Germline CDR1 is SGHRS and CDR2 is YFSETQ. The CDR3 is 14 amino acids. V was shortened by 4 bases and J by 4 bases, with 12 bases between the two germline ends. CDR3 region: CASSTGTAGNTIYF. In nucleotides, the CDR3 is TGCGCCAGCAGCACGGGAACAGCAGGAAACACCATATATTTT.

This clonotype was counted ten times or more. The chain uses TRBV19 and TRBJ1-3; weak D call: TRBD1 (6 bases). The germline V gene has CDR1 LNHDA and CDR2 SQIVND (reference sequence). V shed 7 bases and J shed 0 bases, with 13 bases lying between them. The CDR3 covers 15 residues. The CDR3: CASTMGHYSGNTIYF. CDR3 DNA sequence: TGTGCCAGTACCATGGGACACTACTCTGGAAACACCATATATTTT. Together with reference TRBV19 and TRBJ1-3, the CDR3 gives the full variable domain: DGGITQSPKYLFRKEGQNVTLSCEQNLNHDAMYWYRQDPGQGLRLIYYSQIVNDFQKGDIAEGYSVSREKKESFPLTVTSAQKNPTAFYLCASTMGHYSGNTIYFGEGSWLTVV.

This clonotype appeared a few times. Here the CDR3 DNA reads TGTGCCAGCAGCCCGACGAGCGGGCCGAACACCGGGGAGCTGTTTTTT. This codes for CASSPTSGPNTGELFF. This chain uses TRBV4-2 with TRBJ2-2; tentatively, D is TRBD2 (6 bases). CDR3 length: 16 residues. V was pared by 4 bases and J by 0 bases, with 12 bases between. The germline gives CDR1 LGHNA, CDR2 YNFKEQ.

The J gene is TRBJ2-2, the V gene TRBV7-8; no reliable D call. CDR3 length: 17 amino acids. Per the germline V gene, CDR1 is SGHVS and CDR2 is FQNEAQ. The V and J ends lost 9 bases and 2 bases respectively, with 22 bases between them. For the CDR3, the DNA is TGTGCCAGTCACCATAGCAGGTTTAGTTTTAACACCGGGGAGCTGTTTTTT. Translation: CASHHSRFSFNTGELFF.

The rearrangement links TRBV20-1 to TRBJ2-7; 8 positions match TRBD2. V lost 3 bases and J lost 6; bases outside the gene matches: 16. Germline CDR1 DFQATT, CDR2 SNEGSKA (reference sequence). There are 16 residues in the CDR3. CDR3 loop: CSARGGAGAGSGEQYF. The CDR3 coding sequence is TGCAGTGCTAGGGGAGGAGCGGGAGCTGGCTCCGGCGAGCAGTACTTC.

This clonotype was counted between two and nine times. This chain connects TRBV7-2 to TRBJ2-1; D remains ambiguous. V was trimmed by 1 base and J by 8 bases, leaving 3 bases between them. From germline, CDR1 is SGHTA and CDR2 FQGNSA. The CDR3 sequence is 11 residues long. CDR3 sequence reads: CASSLVYEQFF. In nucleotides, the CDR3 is TGTGCCAGCAGCTTAGTTTATGAGCAGTTCTTC.

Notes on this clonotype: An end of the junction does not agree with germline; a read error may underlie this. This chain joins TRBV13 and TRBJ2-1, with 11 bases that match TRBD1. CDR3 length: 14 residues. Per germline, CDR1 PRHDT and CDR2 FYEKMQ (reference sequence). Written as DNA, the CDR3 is TGTGCCAGTAGGACAGGGGGCTACTACAAGGAGCAGTTCTTC. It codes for CASRTGGYYKEQFF.

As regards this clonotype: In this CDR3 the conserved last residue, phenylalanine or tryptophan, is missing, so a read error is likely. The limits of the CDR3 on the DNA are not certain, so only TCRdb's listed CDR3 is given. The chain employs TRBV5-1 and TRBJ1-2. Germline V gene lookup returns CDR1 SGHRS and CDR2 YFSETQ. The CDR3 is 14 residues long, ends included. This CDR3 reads CTSSLGWGYYGYTC.

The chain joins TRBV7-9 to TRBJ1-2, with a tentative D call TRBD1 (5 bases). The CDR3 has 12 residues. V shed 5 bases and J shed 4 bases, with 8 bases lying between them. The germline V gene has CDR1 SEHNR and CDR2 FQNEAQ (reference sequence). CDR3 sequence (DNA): TGTGCCAGCAGCCCGGGACCCTATGGCTACACCTTC. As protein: CASSPGPYGYTF.

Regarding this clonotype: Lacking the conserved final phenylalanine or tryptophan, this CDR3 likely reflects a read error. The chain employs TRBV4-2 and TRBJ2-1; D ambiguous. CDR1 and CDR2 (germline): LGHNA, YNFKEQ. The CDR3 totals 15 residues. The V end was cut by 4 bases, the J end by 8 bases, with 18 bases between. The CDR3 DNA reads TGTGCCAGCAGCCCTAAGACCTCCTCGGAGCATGAGCAGTTCTCC. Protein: CASSPKTSSEHEQFS.

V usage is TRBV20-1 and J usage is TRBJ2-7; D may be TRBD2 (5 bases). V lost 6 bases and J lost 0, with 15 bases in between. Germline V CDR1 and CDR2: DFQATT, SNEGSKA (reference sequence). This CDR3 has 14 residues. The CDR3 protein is CSASSTGSSYEQYF. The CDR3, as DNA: TGCAGTGCCTCAAGTACGGGGAGCTCCTACGAGCAGTACTTC.

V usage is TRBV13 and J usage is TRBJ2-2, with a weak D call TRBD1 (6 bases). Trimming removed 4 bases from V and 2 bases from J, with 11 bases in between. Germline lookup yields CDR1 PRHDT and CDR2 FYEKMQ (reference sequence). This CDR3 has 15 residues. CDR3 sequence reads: CASSSRQANTGELFF. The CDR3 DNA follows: TGTGCCAGCAGCTCCCGACAGGCTAACACCGGGGAGCTGTTTTTT. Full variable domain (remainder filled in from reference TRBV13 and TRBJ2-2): AAGVIQSPRHLIKEKRETATLKCYPIPRHDTVYWYQQGPGQDPQFLISFYEKMQSDKGSIPDRFSAQQFSDYHSELNMSSLELGDSALYFCASSSRQANTGELFFGEGSRLTVL.

CDR3 amino acids: CAISTGPQSSYNEQFF. DNA of the CDR3: TGTGCCATCAGTACGGGACCCCAGAGCTCCTACAATGAGCAGTTCTTC. This chain uses TRBV10-3 with TRBJ2-1; possibly TRBD1 or TRBD2 for D (5 bases each). CDR1 and CDR2 from the germline V gene are ENHRY and SYGVKD. V lost 5 bases and J lost 0, with 14 bases in between. This CDR3 comprises 16 residues.

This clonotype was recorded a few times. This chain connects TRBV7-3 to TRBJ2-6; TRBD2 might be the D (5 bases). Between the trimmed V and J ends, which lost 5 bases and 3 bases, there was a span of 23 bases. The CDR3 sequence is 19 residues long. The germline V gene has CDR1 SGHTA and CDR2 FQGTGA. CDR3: CASSLTGPPGVFGANVLTF. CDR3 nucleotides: TGTGCCAGCAGCCTTACCGGGCCCCCCGGGGTCTTTGGGGCCAACGTCCTGACTTTC.

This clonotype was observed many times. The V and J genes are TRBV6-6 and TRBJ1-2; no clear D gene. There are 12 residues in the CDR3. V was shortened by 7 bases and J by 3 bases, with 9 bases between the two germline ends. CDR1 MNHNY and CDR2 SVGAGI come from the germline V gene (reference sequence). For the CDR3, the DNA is TGTGCCAGCACCGGTAGGGACTATGGCTACACCTTC. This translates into CASTGRDYGYTF.

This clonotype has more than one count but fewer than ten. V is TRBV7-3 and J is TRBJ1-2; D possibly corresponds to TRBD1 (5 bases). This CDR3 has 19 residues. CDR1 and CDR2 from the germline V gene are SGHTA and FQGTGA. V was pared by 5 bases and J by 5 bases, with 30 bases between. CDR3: CASSPGAIPDPTRIYGYTF. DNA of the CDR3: TGTGCCAGCAGCCCCGGGGCGATCCCGGATCCCACCCGCATTTATGGCTACACCTTC.

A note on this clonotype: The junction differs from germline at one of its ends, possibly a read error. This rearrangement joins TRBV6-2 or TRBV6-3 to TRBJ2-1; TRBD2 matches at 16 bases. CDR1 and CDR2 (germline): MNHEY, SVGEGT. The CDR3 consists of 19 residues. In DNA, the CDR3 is TGTGCCAGCAGGCCGGGACTAGCGGGAGGGTACAGCTCCTACAATGGGCAGTTCTTC. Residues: CASRPGLAGGYSSYNGQFF.

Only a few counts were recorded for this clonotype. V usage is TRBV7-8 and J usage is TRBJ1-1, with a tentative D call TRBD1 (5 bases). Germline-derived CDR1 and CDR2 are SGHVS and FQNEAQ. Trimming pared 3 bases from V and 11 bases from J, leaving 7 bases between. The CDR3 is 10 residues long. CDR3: CASSLGLAFF. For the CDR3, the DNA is TGTGCCAGCAGCTTGGGGCTGGCTTTCTTT.

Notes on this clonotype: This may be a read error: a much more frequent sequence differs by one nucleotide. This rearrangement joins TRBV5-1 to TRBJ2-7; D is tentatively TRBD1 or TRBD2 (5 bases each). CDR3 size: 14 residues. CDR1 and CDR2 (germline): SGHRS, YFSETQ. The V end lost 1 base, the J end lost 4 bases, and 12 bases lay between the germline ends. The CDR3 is CASSLSGTAYEQYF. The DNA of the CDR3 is TGCGCCAGCAGCTTGTCCGGGACGGCGTACGAGCAGTACTTC.

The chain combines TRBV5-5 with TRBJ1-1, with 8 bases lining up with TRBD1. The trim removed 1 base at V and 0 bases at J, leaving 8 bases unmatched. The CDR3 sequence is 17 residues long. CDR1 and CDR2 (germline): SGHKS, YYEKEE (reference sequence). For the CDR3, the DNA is TGTGCCAGCAGCTTGCTGGACAGGGTAGTTCTGAACACTGAAGCTTTCTTT. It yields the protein CASSLLDRVVLNTEAFF.

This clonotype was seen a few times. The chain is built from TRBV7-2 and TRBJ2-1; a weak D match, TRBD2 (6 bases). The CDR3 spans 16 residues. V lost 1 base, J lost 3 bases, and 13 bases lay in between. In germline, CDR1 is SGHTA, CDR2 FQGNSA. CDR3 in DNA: TGTGCCAGCAGCTTAGGAACCGTTAGCGGCTACAATGAGCAGTTCTTC. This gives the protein CASSLGTVSGYNEQFF.

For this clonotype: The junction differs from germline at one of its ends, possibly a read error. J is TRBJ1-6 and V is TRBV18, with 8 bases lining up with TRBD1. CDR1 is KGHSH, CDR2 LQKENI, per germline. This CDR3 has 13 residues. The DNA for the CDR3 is TGTGCCAGCCAGGGACAGGCAAATTCACCCCTCCGCTTT. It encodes CASQGQANSPLRF.

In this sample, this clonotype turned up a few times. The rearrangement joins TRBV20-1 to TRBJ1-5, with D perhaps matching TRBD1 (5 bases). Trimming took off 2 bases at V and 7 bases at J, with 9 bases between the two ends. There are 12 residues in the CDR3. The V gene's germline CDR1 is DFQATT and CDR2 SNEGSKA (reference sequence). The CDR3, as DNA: TGCAGTGCTAGACGGGGGGAGCAGCCCCAGCATTTT. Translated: CSARRGEQPQHF.

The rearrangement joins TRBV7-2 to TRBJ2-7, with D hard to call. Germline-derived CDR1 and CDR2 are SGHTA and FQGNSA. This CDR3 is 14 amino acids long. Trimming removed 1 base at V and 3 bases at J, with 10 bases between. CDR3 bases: TGTGCCAGCAGCTTAGTAAGTCAGGACTACGAGCAGTACTTC. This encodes CASSLVSQDYEQYF.

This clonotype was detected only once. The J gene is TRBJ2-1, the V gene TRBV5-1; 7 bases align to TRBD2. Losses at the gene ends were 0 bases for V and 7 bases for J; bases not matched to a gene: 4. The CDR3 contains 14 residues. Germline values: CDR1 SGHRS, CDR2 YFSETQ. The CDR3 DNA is TGCGCCAGCAGCTTGGACGGGACTACAAATGAGCAGTTCTTC. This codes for CASSLDGTTNEQFF.

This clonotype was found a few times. The CDR3 is CSVGQGGSYEQYF. The CDR3 DNA reads as TGCAGCGTCGGACAGGGTGGGTCCTACGAGCAGTACTTC. V usage is TRBV29-1 and J usage is TRBJ2-7; 8 bases fit TRBD1. Germline V gene lookup returns CDR1 SQVTM and CDR2 ANQGSEA. Unmatched junction bases numbered 5, after V lost 6 bases and J lost 1 base. The CDR3 consists of 13 residues.

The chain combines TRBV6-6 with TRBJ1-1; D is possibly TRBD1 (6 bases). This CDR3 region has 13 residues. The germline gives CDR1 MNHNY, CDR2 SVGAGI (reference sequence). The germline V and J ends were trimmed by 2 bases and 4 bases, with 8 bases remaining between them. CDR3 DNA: TGTGCCAGCAGTTACGGAGGGGGCACTGAAGCTTTCTTT. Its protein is CASSYGGGTEAFF.